This T cell receptor beta chain appears in the sequencing data of a study of blood T cells in healthy people across ages. Findings and caveats of the study: It was the long-lived donors that had more naive CD4+ cells and higher diversity than aged donors. Possibly, changes in expanded clonotypes were confounded because donor CMV status was unknown.

Notes on this clonotype: Its target is not known.

Alongside a J-beta primer mix, a sample-barcoded 5' primer served in a second PCR lasting roughly 6 to 11 cycles. TCRdb re-analysed the 5' RACE reads in MiXCR, keeping a single row per CDR3 protein. The table has some 1.5 million distinct CDR3 sequences, 28% seen once; the top ten hold 7% to 9%. Donors ranged from roughly 6 to 90 years old and were healthy Caucasians in Russia. It was roughly 10 milliliters of peripheral blood that were drawn from each donor. Trimming took 7 bases from V and 7 from J; bases not matched to a gene: 4. This CDR3 region has 14 residues. Germline CDR1 reads SNHLY; CDR2 reads FYNNEI.

Sequencing input: blood. This TCR derives from a woman in her thirties in good health. The chain combines TRBV2 with TRBJ2-1, with 13 bases fitting TRBD2. The CDR3 DNA is TGTGCCAGCACCCAGACTAGCGGGGGGAATGAGCAGTTCTTC. Translated: CASTQTSGGNEQFF.